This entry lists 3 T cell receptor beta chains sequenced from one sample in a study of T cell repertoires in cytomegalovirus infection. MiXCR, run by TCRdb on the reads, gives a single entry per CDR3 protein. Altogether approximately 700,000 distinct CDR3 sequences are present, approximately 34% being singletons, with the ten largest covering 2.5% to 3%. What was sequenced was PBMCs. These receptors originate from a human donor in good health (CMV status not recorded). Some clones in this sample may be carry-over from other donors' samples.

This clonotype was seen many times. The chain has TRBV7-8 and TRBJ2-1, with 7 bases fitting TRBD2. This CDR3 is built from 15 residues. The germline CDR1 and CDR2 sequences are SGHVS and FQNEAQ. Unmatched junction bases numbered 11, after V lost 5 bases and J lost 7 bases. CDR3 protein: CASSVGGRVRNEQFF. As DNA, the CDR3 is TGTGCCAGCAGCGTAGGTGGGAGGGTACGGAATGAGCAGTTCTTC.

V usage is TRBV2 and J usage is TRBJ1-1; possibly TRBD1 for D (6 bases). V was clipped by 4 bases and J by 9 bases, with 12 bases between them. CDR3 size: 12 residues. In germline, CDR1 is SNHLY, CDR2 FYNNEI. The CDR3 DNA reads TGTGCCAGCAGTGCGTCACAGGGCCAAGCTTTCTTT. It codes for CASSASQGQAFF.

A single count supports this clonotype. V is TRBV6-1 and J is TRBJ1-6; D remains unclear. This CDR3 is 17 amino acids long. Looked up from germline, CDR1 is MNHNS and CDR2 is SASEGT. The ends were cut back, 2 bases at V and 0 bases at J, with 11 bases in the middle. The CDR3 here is CASSEPFHSSYNSPLHF. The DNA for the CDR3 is TGTGCCAGCAGTGAACCTTTTCACAGCTCCTATAATTCACCCCTCCACTTT.